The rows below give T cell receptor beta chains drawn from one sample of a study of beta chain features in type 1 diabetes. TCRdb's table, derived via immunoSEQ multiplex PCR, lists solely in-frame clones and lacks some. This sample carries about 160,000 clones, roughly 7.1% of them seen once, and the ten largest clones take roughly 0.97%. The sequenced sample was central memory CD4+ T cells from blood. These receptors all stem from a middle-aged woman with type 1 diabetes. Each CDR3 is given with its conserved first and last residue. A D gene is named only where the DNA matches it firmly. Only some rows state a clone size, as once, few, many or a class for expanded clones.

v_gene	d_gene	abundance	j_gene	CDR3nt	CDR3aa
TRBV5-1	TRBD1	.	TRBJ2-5	TGCGCCAGCAGCTTCTCAGGGGGCCAAGAGACCCAGTACTTC	CASSFSGGQETQYF
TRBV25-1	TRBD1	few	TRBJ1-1	TGTGCCAGCAGTGACCTTACAGGGGTGAGAACTTTCTTT	CASSDLTGVRTFF
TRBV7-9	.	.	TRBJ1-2	TGTGCCAGCAGCTCCGGAGGCAGGGGAAATGGCTACACCTTC	CASSSGGRGNGYTF
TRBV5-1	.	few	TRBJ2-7	TGCGCCAGCAGCTTGGACTTCGGACAGCTCTACGAGCAGTACTTC	CASSLDFGQLYEQYF
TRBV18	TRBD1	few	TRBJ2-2	TGTGCCAGCTCACCAAAAGACAGGGGGAACACCGGGGAGCTGTTTTTT	CASSPKDRGNTGELFF
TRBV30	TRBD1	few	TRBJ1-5	TGTGCCTGGGGGACAGATGAGGGTCAGCCCCAGCATTTT	CAWGTDEGQPQHF
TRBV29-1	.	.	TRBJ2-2	TGCAGCGTGCCATCGCCCACTTCTCAAGCCGGGGAGCTGTTTTTT	CSVPSPTSQAGELFF
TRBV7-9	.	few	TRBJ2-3	TGTGCCAGCAGCCCCGCTCCAGGGGTAGATACGCAGTATTTT	CASSPAPGVDTQYF
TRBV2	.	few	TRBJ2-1	TGTGCCAGCAGGGCGACCCAGGGTGGGGAGCAGTTCTTC	CASRATQGGEQFF
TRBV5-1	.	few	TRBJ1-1	TGCGCCAGCAGCTTTGGGGGGGGCACTGAAGCTTTCTTT	CASSFGGGTEAFF
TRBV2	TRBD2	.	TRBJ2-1	TGTGCCATCAGGACTAGCGGCGATTACAATGAGCAGTTCTTC	CAIRTSGDYNEQFF
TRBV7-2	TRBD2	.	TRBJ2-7	TGTGCCAGCAGCTTAAAAGCGGGAGGATTGCACCGCTACGAGCAGTACTTC	CASSLKAGGLHRYEQYF
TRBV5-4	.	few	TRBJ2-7	TGTGCCAGCAGCTTGTCCCAGCGGTCCTCCTACGAGCAGTACTTC	CASSLSQRSSYEQYF
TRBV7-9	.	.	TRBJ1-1	TGTGCCAGCAGCTCCCCGACCGCCAGGTCTAACACTGAAGCTTTCTTT	CASSSPTARSNTEAFF
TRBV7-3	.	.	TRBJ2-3	TGTGCCAGCAGCTTAACCGGACTAGATACGCAGTATTTT	CASSLTGLDTQYF
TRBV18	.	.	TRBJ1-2	TGTGCCAGCTCACCAGGGCTCGCTTTTGATGGCTACACCTTC	CASSPGLAFDGYTF
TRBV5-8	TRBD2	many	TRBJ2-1	TGTGCCAGCAGCAATACCGGGACTAGCGGGAACGAGCAGTTCTTC	CASSNTGTSGNEQFF
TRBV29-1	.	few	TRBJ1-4	TGCAGCGTTGAAGAATTGGCAGGAGAAAAACTGTTTTTT	CSVEELAGEKLFF
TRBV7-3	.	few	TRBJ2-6	TGTGCCAGCAGTGCTCCCGCTACTGGGGCCAACGTCCTGACTTTC	CASSAPATGANVLTF
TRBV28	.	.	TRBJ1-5	TGTGCCAGCAGTCCACCTAACGCACAGGGAGTACCTCAGCCCCAGCATTTT	CASSPPNAQGVPQPQHF
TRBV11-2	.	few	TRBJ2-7	TGTGCCAGCAGCCCCTCATCGGATTCGGGGAACGAGCAGTACTTC	CASSPSSDSGNEQYF
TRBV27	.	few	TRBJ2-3	TGTGCCAGCGCCCTCCGGGACACCGAAAGTACGCAGTATTTT	CASALRDTESTQYF
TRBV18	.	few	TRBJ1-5	TGTGCCAGCTCACCACAGGGGTTCAATCAGCCCCAGCATTTT	CASSPQGFNQPQHF
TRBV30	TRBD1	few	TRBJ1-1	TGTGCCTGGAGCGGACAGGGGGCAGGAGCTTTCTTT	CAWSGQGAGAFF
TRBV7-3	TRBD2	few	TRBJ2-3	TGTGCCAGCAGCCGTAGCGGGAGTCTGGCAGATACGCAGTATTTT	CASSRSGSLADTQYF
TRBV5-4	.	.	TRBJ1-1	TGTGCCAGCAGTCCCGGCGGACAGAACACTGAAGCTTTCTTT	CASSPGGQNTEAFF
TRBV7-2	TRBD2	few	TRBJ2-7	TGTGCCAGCACCCTCCCGGGGGGTCGGGAGCAGTACTTC	CASTLPGGREQYF
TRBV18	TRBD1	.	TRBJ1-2	TGTGCCAGCTCACCCGTACATGAAACAGGGGGCGCAGGCTATGGCTACACCTTC	CASSPVHETGGAGYGYTF
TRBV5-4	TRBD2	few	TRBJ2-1	TGTGCCAGCAGGGGGGGACTAGACTCTTTCAATGAGCAGTTCTTC	CASRGGLDSFNEQFF
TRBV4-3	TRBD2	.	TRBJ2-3	TGCGCCAGCAGCCAAGTTGGCGGGGGTCAAGATACGCAGTATTTT	CASSQVGGGQDTQYF
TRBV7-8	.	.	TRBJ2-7	TGTGCCAGCAGCTTAGCCCGGGCTAGAGGCGGGGATTACGAGCAGTACTTC	CASSLARARGGDYEQYF
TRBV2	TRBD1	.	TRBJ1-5	TGTGCCAGCAGTGAAGCTGCAGGACAGGTGGGATATCCCCAGCATTTT	CASSEAAGQVGYPQHF
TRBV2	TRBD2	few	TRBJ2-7	TGTGCCAGCAGTGAAATGGGACTAGCGGGAGTAAAGCAGTACTTC	CASSEMGLAGVKQYF
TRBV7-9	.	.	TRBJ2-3	TGTGCCAGCAGCTTAGAGGCGGGTCAACCAGATACGCAGTATTTT	CASSLEAGQPDTQYF
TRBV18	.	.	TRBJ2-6	TGTGCCAGCTCACCACAGGGGCTCGGTGGGGCCAACGTCCTGACTTTC	CASSPQGLGGANVLTF
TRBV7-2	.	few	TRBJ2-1	TGTGCCAGCAGCTTAAACAGGCTGAACAATGAGCAGTTCTTC	CASSLNRLNNEQFF
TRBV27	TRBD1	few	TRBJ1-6	TGTGCCAGCAGTTCCTGGACAGGGAGTAATTCACCCCTCCACTTT	CASSSWTGSNSPLHF
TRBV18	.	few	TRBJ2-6	TGTGCCAGCTCACCGGCAGGGGCTGGGGCCAACGTCCTGACTTTC	CASSPAGAGANVLTF
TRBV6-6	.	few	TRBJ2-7	TGTGCCAGCAGTTACTCGTTGGGGCCGTACGAGCAGTACTTC	CASSYSLGPYEQYF
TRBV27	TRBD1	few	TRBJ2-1	TGTGCCAGCAGCCGGGACAGGGTGAGGAATGAGCAGTTCTTC	CASSRDRVRNEQFF
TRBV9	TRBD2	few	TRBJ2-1	TGTGCCAGCAGCCGAAGACTGACACTAGCGGGAGTAGGGAATGAGCAGTTCTTC	CASSRRLTLAGVGNEQFF
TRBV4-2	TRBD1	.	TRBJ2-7	TGTGCCAGCAGCAGGACAGGGTCCTACGAGCAGTACTTC	CASSRTGSYEQYF
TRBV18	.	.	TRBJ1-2	TGTGCCAGCTCACCACGGGAGATACGTTATGGCTACACCTTC	CASSPREIRYGYTF
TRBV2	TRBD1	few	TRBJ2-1	TGTGCCAGCGCCGGGACAGTACGTTACAATGAGCAGTTCTTC	CASAGTVRYNEQFF
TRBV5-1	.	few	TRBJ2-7	TGCGCCAGCAGCTTGAGCATCCGGGACATTCCCTACGAGCAGTACTTC	CASSLSIRDIPYEQYF
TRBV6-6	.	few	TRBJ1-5	TGTGCCAGCAGCGCCGGGACACCTCAGCCCCAGCATTTT	CASSAGTPQPQHF